This T cell receptor (beta chain) is drawn from a study of regulatory T cells in long-lasting Graves disease. Arm-PCR of CDR3 regions and iRepertoire HTBI primers were the basis on which TCR beta libraries were built. TCRdb re-derived calls from the multiplex PCR reads in MiXCR, one entry per CDR3 protein. The table shows 360,000 or so distinct CDR3 sequences, with over 9.5% occurring only once. This clonotype was detected ten times or more. The time point was: newly diagnosed GD, antithyroid drugs for less than 3 months. Making the TCR library involved RNA that had been extracted from PBMCs. By American Thyroid Association guidelines, Graves' disease was diagnosed in the cohort. The sample was also reused in another study, on T cells in Graves' hyperthyroidism and ophthalmopathy.

The sequencing here drew on peripheral blood mononuclear cells (PBMCs), taken at new diagnosis, from a patient treated with antithyroid drugs. The sequence was obtained from a woman younger than 30 with Graves disease.

CDR3 nucleotides: TGTGCCAGCAGTTACCAATTTGGTGAGCAGTTCTTC. Translation gives CASSYQFGEQFF. The J gene is TRBJ2-1, the V gene TRBV6-2 or TRBV6-3; D gene unclear. The CDR3 runs 12 residues. Germline V gene data show CDR1 as MNHEY and CDR2 as SVGEGT. The ends were cut back, 2 bases at V and 9 bases at J, with 8 bases in the middle.